Below, 21 T cell receptor beta chains from the same sample are listed, as sequenced in a study of CXCR3-negative and CXCR3-positive naive CD8 T cells. Study-level findings and limits: CXCR3-expressing naive cells carried TRB CDR3s more hydrophobic than those of CXCR3-negative naive cells.

Antigens of these TCRs are unknown. Libraries were UMI-labeled 5' RACE TRB cDNA. TCRdb re-analyzed the 5' RACE reads; it lists each CDR3 protein once, without DNA. The record lists nearly 90,000 distinct CDR3 sequences, of which the ten most abundant hold 0.82%. Sequenced material: naive CXCR3+ CD8+ T cells from blood. Subset given: CD45RO-CCR7+CD27+CD95- naive CD8+ T cells expressing CXCR3 (TNR3+). The origin of the receptors is a human donor in good health. Some clones in this sample may be carry-over from other donors' samples.

The CDR3 reads CSVRGDQTTDTQYF. The chain joins TRBV29-1 to TRBJ2-3. Germline CDR1 is SQVTM and CDR2 is ANQGSEA. The CDR3 consists of 14 residues.

The chain employs TRBV28 and TRBJ2-6. From germline, CDR1 is MDHEN and CDR2 SYDVKM. CDR3 length: 14 amino acids. Here the CDR3 reads CASSYRSGANVLTF.

The chain carries TRBV28 and TRBJ2-7. From germline, CDR1 is MDHEN and CDR2 SYDVKM. CDR3 size: 13 residues. The CDR3 loop is CASSLGEAQRQYF. The complete variable domain, with remaining parts taken from reference TRBV28 and TRBJ2-7, reads DVKVTQSSRYLVKRTGEKVFLECVQDMDHENMFWYRQDPGLGLRLIYFSYDVKMKEKGDIPEGYSVSREKKERFSLILESASTNQTSMYLCASSLGEAQRQYFGPGTRLTVT.

This chain uses TRBV9 with TRBJ2-1; the D call of TRBD1 rests on TCRdb alone, since no DNA is present to check it. Germline values: CDR1 SGDLS, CDR2 YYNGEE. This CDR3 has 15 amino acids. Here the CDR3 reads CASSAPEHSYNEQFF.

CDR3: CASSQDPGLTDEQFF. The chain joins TRBV4-1 to TRBJ2-1; the TRBD2 assignment by TCRdb is unverifiable without DNA. The CDR3 runs 15 residues. The germline V gene has CDR1 MGHRA and CDR2 YSYEKL.

The genes are TRBV5-1 and TRBJ2-7. Germline CDR1 is SGHRS and CDR2 is YFSETQ. This CDR3 spans 15 amino acids. This CDR3 reads CASRPDGSRTYEQYF.

V gene TRBV28 combines with J gene TRBJ2-1; there is no DNA to check the TCRdb D call of TRBD1. Per germline, CDR1 MDHEN and CDR2 SYDVKM. The CDR3 contains 15 residues. CDR3 residues: CASSLRDRHYNEQFF.

The CDR3 region is CASSLNAADRQFF. V and J are TRBV27 and TRBJ2-1; TCRdb returns TRBD1, unconfirmable since there is no DNA. This CDR3 region has 13 residues. Germline values: CDR1 MNHEY, CDR2 SMNVEV (reference sequence).

The chain couples TRBV6-6 to TRBJ1-3; TCRdb gives TRBD1 as the D gene, but with no DNA this cannot be confirmed. The CDR3 is 16 residues long. Germline CDR1 MNHNY, CDR2 SVGAGI (reference sequence). The CDR3 loop is CASSPGSLLSGNTIYF.

The rearrangement uses TRBV6-2 or TRBV6-3 and TRBJ2-7. The germline V gene encodes CDR1 MNHEY and CDR2 SVGEGT. CDR3 length: 17 amino acids. This CDR3 reads CASSFRLPHYGSYEQYF.

This CDR3 is CSAESYVNEQFF. The chain has TRBV29-1 and TRBJ2-1. Germline V gives CDR1 SQVTM, CDR2 ANQGSEA. CDR3 size: 12 residues.

The CDR3 loop reads CASGSLNSYEQYF. The rearrangement links TRBV5-1 to TRBJ2-7. This CDR3 comprises 13 residues. The germline V gene encodes CDR1 SGHRS and CDR2 YFSETQ.

The chain has TRBV15 and TRBJ1-1; TCRdb proposes TRBD1, but this gene call is untestable without DNA. Germline V lookup: CDR1 LNHNV, CDR2 YYDKDF (reference sequence). The CDR3 is 14 residues long. The CDR3: CATSTRTGATEAFF. Drawing the rest from reference TRBV15 and TRBJ1-1, the complete variable domain is DAMVIQNPRYQVTQFGKPVTLSCSQTLNHNVMYWYQQKSSQAPKLLFHYYDKDFNNEADTPDNFQSRRPNTSFCFLDIRSPGLGDTAMYLCATSTRTGATEAFFGQGTRLTVV.

The chain combines TRBV28 with TRBJ1-1; TCRdb reports TRBD1, a call that lacks DNA to check it against. CDR1 is MDHEN and CDR2 is SYDVKM in the germline V gene. This CDR3 is built from 14 residues. The CDR3 sequence: CASSPTGLNTEAFF.

The chain combines TRBV28 with TRBJ2-1. Germline V gene lookup returns CDR1 MDHEN and CDR2 SYDVKM. This CDR3 contains 13 residues. CDR3 loop: CASSFSGVGEQFF. Variable domain in full (rest from reference TRBV28 and TRBJ2-1): DVKVTQSSRYLVKRTGEKVFLECVQDMDHENMFWYRQDPGLGLRLIYFSYDVKMKEKGDIPEGYSVSREKKERFSLILESASTNQTSMYLCASSFSGVGEQFFGPGTRLTVL.

V usage is TRBV21-1 and J usage is TRBJ1-5; without DNA, the TCRdb call of TRBD1 cannot be checked. TRBV21-1 is labeled a pseudogene. The CDR3 totals 15 residues. The CDR3 protein is CASSKANRCNQPQHF.

The gene calls are TRBV7-6 and TRBJ1-2; TCRdb's assignment of TRBD1 cannot be checked, as there is no DNA. Germline loops: CDR1 SGHVS, CDR2 FNYEAQ. The CDR3 is made up of 12 amino acids. CDR3 sequence reads: CASSPGGIGYTF. Full variable domain (outside the CDR3, taken from reference TRBV7-6 and TRBJ1-2): GAGVSQSPRYKVTKRGQDVALRCDPISGHVSLYWYRQALGQGPEFLTYFNYEAQQDKSGLPNDRFSAERPEGSISTLTIQRTEQRDSAMYRCASSPGGIGYTFGSGTRLTVV.

The gene calls are TRBV29-1 and TRBJ1-5; no DNA is available, so the TRBD1 call from TCRdb remains unchecked. CDR3 size: 14 residues. The germline V gene encodes CDR1 SQVTM and CDR2 ANQGSEA. The CDR3: CSVAGAGVNQPQHF. Together with reference TRBV29-1 and TRBJ1-5, the CDR3 gives the full variable domain: SAVISQKPSRDICQRGTSLTIQCQVDSQVTMMFWYRQQPGQSLTLIATANQGSEATYESGFVIDKFPISRPNLTFSTLTVSNMSPEDSSIYLCSVAGAGVNQPQHFGDGTRLSIL.

The rearrangement joins TRBV7-8 to TRBJ2-1; TCRdb gives TRBD1 as the D gene, but with no DNA this cannot be confirmed. Germline CDR1 reads SGHVS; CDR2 reads FQNEAQ. The CDR3 consists of 15 residues. The CDR3 sequence is CASSSGTGSGNEQFF. Looking up the rest from reference TRBV7-8 and TRBJ2-1 gives the full variable domain: GAGVSQSPRYKVAKRGQDVALRCDPISGHVSLFWYQQALGQGPEFLTYFQNEAQLDKSGLPSDRFFAERPEGSVSTLKIQRTQQEDSAVYLCASSSGTGSGNEQFFGPGTRLTVL.

The chain uses TRBV28 and TRBJ2-2; as DNA is missing, the TRBD1 call by TCRdb cannot be tested. Germline V gives CDR1 MDHEN, CDR2 SYDVKM. This CDR3 comprises 20 residues. CDR3: CASSLAPRDIWTQRTGELFF.

The CDR3 reads CASSGRTGLQETQYF. The chain carries TRBV21-1 and TRBJ2-5; checking the TCRdb D call of TRBD1 is not possible without DNA. TRBV21-1 is deemed a pseudogene. CDR3 length equals 15 residues.